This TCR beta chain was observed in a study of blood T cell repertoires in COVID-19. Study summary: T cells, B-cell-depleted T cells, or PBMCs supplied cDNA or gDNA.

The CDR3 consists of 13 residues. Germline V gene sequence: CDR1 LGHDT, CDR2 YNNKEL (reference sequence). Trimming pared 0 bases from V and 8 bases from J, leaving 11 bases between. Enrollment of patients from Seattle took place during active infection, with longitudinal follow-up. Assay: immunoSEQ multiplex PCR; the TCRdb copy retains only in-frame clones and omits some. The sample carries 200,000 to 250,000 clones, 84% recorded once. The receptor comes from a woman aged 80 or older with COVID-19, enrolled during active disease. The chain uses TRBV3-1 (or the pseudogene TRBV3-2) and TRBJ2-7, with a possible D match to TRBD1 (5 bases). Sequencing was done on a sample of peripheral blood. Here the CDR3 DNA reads TGTGCCAGCAGCCAAGAGGGAAGGGGCCAGCAGTACTTC. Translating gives CASSQEGRGQQYF.